This T cell receptor beta chain derives from a study of blood T cell repertoires in COVID-19. As for the study in general: The United States, Italy and Spain provided the acute and convalescent COVID-19 samples. The cDNA or gDNA used as material had been derived from T cells, B-cell-depleted T cells, or PBMCs.

Authors' methods: By means of reference gene primer amplification, nucleated cell counts were estimated. Some clones are missing from TCRdb's copy, which holds only in-frame ones; the method was immunoSEQ multiplex PCR. The V and J calls and clone size were taken over from that table, and D and trimming were inferred from the DNA. Counted here are hundreds of thousands of clones, nearly 90% occurring once; the ten biggest clones make up approximately 12%. Germline loops: CDR1 SGDLS, CDR2 YYNGEE. Unmatched junction bases numbered 5, after V lost 1 base and J lost 7 bases. The CDR3 sequence is 15 residues long.

The chain combines TRBV9 with TRBJ2-1; 10 bases line up with TRBD2. The clonotype was recovered from a young woman who had recovered from COVID-19. The sample was peripheral blood. CDR3 amino acids: CASSVLAGDGNEQFF. The CDR3 nucleotides are TGTGCCAGCAGCGTACTAGCGGGAGACGGAAATGAGCAGTTCTTC.